This TCR beta chain was documented in a study of T cells in Graves' hyperthyroidism and ophthalmopathy. This clonotype occurred many times. Its antigen remains unidentified. Notes on the study in general: Ophthalmopathy cases were set apart from stable hyperthyroidism by a 13 V-J model.

Regions amplified from RNA transcripts were the TCR beta CDR3 regions. Using the HTBI primer set, a first-round RT-PCR was run on the TCR CDR3. TCRdb re-called the multiplex PCR reads with MiXCR, one entry per CDR3 protein. The sample holds hundreds of thousands of distinct CDR3 sequences, around 14% seen once. Aged 18 to 65, the patients had hyperthyroidism that was newly diagnosed and had lasted under 2 months. Any patient presenting with uncontrolled infection, other autoimmune disease, pregnancy or lactation was left out. Drawn at first hyperthyroidism diagnosis, the blood sample preceded any ophthalmopathy symptoms. V was pared by 8 bases and J by 4 bases, with 8 bases of the junction left unmatched. The CDR3 extends over 14 amino acids. From germline, CDR1 is SNHLY and CDR2 FYNNEI.

This TCR was recovered from a woman in her 30s with Graves' hyperthyroidism that later progressed to Graves' ophthalmopathy. Sequencing input: blood. V usage is TRBV2 and J usage is TRBJ2-5, with 9 bases fitting TRBD2. The CDR3 DNA is TGTGCCAGCCACCTGGGACTAGCACGAGAGACCCAGTACTTC. Translated: CASHLGLARETQYF.